At least ten counts were recorded for the clone carrying this T cell receptor (beta chain). What it binds is unknown. The record originates from a study of T cells in Graves' hyperthyroidism and ophthalmopathy. Study outcomes and limitations: Most thyroid clonotypes expanded above 0.001 were also detected in blood.

RNA transcripts served as the template for amplifying TCR beta CDR3 regions. The HTBI primer set drove a first-round RT-PCR of the TCR CDR3. Using its own MiXCR run on the multiplex PCR reads, TCRdb lists one record per CDR3 protein. The sample consists of roughly 560,000 distinct CDR3 sequences, roughly 15% of them appearing once. Germline V CDR1 and CDR2: SGHAT, FQDESV (reference sequence). Trimming shortened V by 1 base and J by 2 bases, and 15 bases separated the two germline ends. This CDR3 has 16 amino acids. Source material: blood. The rearrangement links TRBV11-1 to TRBJ2-7; D ambiguous. This TCR came from a woman between 35 and 50 years old with Graves' ophthalmopathy. CDR3 residues: CASSLDYRTAAYEQYF. The CDR3 DNA follows: TGTGCCAGCAGCTTAGACTACCGGACGGCTGCCTACGAGCAGTACTTC.